This T cell receptor beta chain was recorded in a study of cytomegalovirus exposure and HLA in healthy donors. Study context: Tens of millions of unique TCRs from HLA-typed donors were held in an early data release.

A multiplex PCR was run with 60 Vbeta primers and 13 Jbeta primers. Measured with immunoSEQ multiplex PCR; TCRdb has only the in-frame clones, and not every one. This table holds some 100,000 clones, approximately 81% found once. On this clone: No antigen is known for it.

Study observations and caveats: The listing of 150 to 200 TCR beta chains classed them as cytomegalovirus-associated. Both high specificity and high sensitivity reportedly marked the classifier's diagnosis of cytomegalovirus status. The productive fraction for most TCR beta V segments was about 87% or about 30% in an earlier analysis.

This TCR was sampled from a female donor in good health and CMV-seropositive. Sequenced input: PBMCs.

CDR3: CASSLQRGGLGEQFF. CDR3 nucleotides: TGTGCCAGCAGCTTACAGCGGGGGGGCCTCGGTGAGCAGTTCTTC. This rearrangement joins TRBV7-2 to TRBJ2-1, with 10 bases lining up with TRBD2. This CDR3 comprises 15 residues. Germline assignment: CDR1 SGHTA and CDR2 FQGNSA. J lost 9 bases, V lost 2 bases, and 7 bases had no gene match. Complete variable domain (other parts from reference TRBV7-2 and TRBJ2-1): GAGVSQSPSNKVTEKGKDVELRCDPISGHTALYWYRQSLGQGLEFLIYFQGNSAPDKSGLPSDRFSAERTGGSVSTLTIQRTQQEDSAVYLCASSLQRGGLGEQFFGPGTRLTVL.